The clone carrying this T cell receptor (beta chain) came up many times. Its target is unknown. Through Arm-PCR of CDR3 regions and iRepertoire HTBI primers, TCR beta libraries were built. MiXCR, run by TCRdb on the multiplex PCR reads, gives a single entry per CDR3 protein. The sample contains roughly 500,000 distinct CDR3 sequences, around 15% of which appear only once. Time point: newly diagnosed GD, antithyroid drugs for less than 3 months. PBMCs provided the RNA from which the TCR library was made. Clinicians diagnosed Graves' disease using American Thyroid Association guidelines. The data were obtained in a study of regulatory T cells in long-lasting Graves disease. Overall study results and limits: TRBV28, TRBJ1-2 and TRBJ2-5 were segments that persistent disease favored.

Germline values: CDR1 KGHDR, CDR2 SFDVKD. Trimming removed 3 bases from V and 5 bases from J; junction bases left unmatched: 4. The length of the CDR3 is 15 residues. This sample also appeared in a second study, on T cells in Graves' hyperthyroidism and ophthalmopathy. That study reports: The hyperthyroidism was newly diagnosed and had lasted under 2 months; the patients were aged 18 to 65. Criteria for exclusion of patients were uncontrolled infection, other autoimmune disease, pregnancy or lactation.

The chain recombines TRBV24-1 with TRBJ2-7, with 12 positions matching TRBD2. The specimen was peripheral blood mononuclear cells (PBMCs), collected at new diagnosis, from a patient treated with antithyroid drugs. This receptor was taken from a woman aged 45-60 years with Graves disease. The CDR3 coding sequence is TGTGCCACCAGTGATCCGGGACTAGCGGGCCACGAGCAGTACTTC. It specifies CATSDPGLAGHEQYF.